Sequencing of this T cell receptor (beta chain) was carried out in a study of cytotoxic CD8 clonotypes in ibrutinib-treated CLL. Clones were read by immunoSEQ multiplex PCR, and TCRdb kept only the in-frame ones, dropping some. This sample has about 330,000 clones, with approximately 67% found just once. With respect to this clone: Its antigen is currently unknown.

Germline CDR1 is KGHSH and CDR2 is LQKENI. The CDR3 length is 15 residues. Trimming shortened V by 2 bases and J by 5 bases, and 13 bases separated the two germline ends. The study, taken as a whole, reports: Investigators sampled sustained-remission and progressing patients at differing times. Shared public clonotypes were rare, and on treatment they either got smaller or stayed the same. The study found clonality rose at ibrutinib response, then fell toward baseline at progression.

The input for sequencing was PBMCs, taken after 36 months of ibrutinib treatment. This TCR came from a human donor with chronic lymphocytic leukemia. This rearrangement joins TRBV18 to TRBJ2-1, with D tentatively TRBD1 or TRBD2 (5 bases each). CDR3 DNA sequence: TGTGCCAGCTCACCAAAACGGGGCAAAAACAATGAGCAGTTCTTC. Amino acids: CASSPKRGKNNEQFF.